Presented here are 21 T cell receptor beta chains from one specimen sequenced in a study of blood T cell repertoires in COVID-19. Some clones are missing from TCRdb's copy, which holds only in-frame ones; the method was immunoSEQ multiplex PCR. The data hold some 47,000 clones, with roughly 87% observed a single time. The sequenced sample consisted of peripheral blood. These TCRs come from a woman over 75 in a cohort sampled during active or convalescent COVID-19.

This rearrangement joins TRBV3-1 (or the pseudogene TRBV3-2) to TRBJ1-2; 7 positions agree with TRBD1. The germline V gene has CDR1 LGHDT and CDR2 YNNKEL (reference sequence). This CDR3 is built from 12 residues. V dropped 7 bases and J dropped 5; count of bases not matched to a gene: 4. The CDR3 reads CASNYRGYGYTF. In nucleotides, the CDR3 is TGTGCCAGCAACTACAGGGGTTATGGCTACACCTTC.

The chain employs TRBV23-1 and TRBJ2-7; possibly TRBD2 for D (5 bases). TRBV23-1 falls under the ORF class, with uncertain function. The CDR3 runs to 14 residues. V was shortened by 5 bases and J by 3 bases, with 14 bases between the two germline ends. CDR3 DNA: TGCGCCAGCAGTATCATAGGAGCGGACTACGAGCAGTACTTC. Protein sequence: CASSIIGADYEQYF.

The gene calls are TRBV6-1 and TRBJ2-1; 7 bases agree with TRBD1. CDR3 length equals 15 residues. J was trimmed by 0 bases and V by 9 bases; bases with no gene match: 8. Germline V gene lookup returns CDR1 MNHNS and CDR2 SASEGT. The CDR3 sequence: CASVRDRLSYNEQFF. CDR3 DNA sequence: TGTGCCAGTGTGAGGGACAGACTCTCCTACAATGAGCAGTTCTTC.

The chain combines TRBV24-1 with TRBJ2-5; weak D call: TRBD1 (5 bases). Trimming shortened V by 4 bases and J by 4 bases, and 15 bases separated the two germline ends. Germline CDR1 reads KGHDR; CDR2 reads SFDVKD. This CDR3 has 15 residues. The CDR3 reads CATSDRQDIGETQYF. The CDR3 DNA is TGTGCCACCAGTGACAGGCAGGACATAGGAGAGACCCAGTACTTC.

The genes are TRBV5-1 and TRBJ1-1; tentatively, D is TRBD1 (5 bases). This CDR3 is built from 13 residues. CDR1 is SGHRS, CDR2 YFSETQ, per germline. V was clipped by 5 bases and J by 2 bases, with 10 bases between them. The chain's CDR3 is CASSTQGNTEAFF. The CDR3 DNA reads TGCGCCAGCAGTACCCAGGGCAACACTGAAGCTTTCTTT.

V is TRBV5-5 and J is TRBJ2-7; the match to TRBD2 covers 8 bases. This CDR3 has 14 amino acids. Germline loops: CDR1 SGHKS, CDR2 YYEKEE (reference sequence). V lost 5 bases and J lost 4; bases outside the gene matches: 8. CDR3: CASRREVADYEQYF. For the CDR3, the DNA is TGTGCCAGCAGGCGGGAGGTAGCGGATTACGAGCAGTACTTC. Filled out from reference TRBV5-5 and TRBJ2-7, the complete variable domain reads DAGVTQSPTHLIKTRGQQVTLRCSPISGHKSVSWYQQVLGQGPQFIFQYYEKEERGRGNFPDRFSARQFPNYSSELNVNALLLGDSALYLCASRREVADYEQYFGPGTRLTVT.

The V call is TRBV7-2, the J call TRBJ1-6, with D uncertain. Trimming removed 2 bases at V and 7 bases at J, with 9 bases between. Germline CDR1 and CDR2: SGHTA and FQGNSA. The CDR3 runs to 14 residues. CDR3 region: CASSLSPRNSPLHF. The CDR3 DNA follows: TGTGCCAGCAGCTTATCGCCCCGGAATTCACCCCTCCACTTT.

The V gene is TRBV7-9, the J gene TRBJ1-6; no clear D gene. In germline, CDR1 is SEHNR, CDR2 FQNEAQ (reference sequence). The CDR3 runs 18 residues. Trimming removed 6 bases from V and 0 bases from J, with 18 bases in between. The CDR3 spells CASRRAGLASSYNSPLHF. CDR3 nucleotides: TGTGCCAGCAGACGAGCAGGACTGGCAAGCTCCTATAATTCACCCCTCCACTTT.

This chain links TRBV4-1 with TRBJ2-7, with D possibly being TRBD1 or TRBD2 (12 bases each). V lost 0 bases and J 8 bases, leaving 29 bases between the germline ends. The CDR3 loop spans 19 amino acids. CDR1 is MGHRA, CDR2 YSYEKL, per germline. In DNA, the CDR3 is TGCGCCAGCAGCCAAGATGAGGGACAGGGGGCTAGCGGGAGGGCACAGCAGTACTTC. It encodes CASSQDEGQGASGRAQQYF.

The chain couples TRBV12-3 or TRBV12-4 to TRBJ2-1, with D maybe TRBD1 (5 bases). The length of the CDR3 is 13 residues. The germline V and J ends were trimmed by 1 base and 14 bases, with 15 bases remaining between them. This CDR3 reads CASSLVGPGLEFF. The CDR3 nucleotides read TGTGCCAGCAGTTTAGTAGGGCCAGGGCTTGAGTTCTTC.

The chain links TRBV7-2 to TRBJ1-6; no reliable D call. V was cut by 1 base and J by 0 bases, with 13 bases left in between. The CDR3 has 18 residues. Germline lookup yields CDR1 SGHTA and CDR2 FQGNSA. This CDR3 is CASSLGEVGSSYNSPLHF. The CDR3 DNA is TGTGCCAGCAGCTTAGGGGAGGTTGGGAGCTCCTATAATTCACCCCTCCACTTT.

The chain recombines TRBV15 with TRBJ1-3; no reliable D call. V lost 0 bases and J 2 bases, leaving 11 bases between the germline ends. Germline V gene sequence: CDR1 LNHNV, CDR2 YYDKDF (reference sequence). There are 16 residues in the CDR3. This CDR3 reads CATSRDLGSPGNTIYF. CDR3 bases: TGTGCCACCAGCAGAGATCTGGGCTCCCCTGGAAACACCATATATTTT.

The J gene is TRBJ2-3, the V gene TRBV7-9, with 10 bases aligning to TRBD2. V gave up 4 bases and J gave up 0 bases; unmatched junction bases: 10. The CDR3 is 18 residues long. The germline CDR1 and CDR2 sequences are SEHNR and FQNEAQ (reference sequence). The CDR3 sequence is CASSYPHGTSESTDTQYF. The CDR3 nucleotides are TGTGCCAGCAGCTACCCGCACGGGACTAGCGAAAGCACAGATACGCAGTATTTT.

The CDR3: CASSQENVAPQHF. CDR3 sequence (DNA): TGTGCCAGCAGCCAGGAGAACGTGGCCCCCCAGCATTTT. V is TRBV3-1 (or the pseudogene TRBV3-2) and J is TRBJ1-5; D gene ambiguous. The CDR3 has 13 residues. Trimming cost V 3 bases and J 10 bases, with 13 bases left between them. CDR1 is LGHDT and CDR2 is YNNKEL in the germline V gene (reference sequence).

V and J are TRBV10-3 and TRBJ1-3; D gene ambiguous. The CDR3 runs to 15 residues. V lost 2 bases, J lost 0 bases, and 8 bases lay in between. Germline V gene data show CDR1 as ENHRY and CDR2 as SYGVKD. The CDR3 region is CAISEPEHSGNTIYF. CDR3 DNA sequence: TGTGCCATCAGTGAGCCCGAGCACTCTGGAAACACCATATATTTT.

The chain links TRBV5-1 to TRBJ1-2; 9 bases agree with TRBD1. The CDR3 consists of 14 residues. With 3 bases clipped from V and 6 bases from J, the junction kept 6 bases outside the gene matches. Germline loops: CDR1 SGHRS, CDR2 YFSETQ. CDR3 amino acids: CASSSFDRGNGYTF. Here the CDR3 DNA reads TGCGCCAGCAGCTCCTTTGACAGGGGGAATGGCTACACCTTC.

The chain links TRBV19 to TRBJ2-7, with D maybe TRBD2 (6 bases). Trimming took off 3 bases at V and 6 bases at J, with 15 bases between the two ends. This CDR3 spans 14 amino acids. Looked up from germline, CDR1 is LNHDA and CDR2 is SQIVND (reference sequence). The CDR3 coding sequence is TGTGCCAGTAGTATGGCGGGGTCAAGTTCCGAGCAGTACTTC. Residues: CASSMAGSSSEQYF.

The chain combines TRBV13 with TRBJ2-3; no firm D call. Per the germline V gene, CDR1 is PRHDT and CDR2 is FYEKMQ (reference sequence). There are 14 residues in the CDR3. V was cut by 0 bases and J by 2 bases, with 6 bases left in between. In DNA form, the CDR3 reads TGTGCCAGCAGCTTAGGCTTGTACACAGATACGCAGTATTTT. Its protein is CASSLGLYTDTQYF.

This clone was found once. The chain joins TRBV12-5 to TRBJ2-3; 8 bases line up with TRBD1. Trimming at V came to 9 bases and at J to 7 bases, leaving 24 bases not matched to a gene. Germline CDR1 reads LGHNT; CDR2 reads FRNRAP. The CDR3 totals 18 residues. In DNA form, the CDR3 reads TGTGCTAGCATCGGACAGGGCCCGTCTTTAGTTGGTATGCATACGCAGTATTTT. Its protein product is CASIGQGPSLVGMHTQYF.

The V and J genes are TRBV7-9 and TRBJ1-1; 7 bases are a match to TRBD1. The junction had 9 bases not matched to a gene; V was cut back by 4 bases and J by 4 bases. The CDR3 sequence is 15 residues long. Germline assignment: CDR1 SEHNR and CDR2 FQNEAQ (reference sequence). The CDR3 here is CASSSTDRVITEAFF. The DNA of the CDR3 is TGTGCCAGCAGCTCTACCGACAGGGTAATCACTGAAGCTTTCTTT.

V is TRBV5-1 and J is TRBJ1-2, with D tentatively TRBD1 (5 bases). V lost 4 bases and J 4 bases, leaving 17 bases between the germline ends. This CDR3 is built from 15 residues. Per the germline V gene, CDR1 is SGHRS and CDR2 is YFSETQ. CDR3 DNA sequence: TGCGCCAGCAGCCCTAGTGGGGGGGAAGGCTATGGCTACACCTTC. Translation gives CASSPSGGEGYGYTF.